Listed below are T cell receptor beta chains from one sample, sequenced in a study of regulatory T cells in long-lasting Graves disease. Via MiXCR, TCRdb re-called the multiplex PCR reads, giving one row per CDR3 protein. The table lists 580,000 or so distinct CDR3 sequences, approximately 16% of them singletons, with more than 10% in the top ten. This sample also belongs to another study, concerning T cells in Graves' hyperthyroidism and ophthalmopathy.

Here the sequenced sample was peripheral blood mononuclear cells (PBMCs), taken at new diagnosis, from a patient treated with antithyroid drugs. The receptors derive from a man younger than 35 with Graves disease. Both conserved end residues are part of each CDR3. D genes are given only for firm matches. Part of the rows lack a size; the others show once, few, many or a class for expanded clones.

TRBJ2-1 NA TRBV20-1 TRBD1 CSATDRDPNEQFF TGCAGTGCTACGGACAGGGACCCGAATGAGCAGTTCTTC
TRBJ2-3 few TRBV6-5 NA CASSYSRVIDTQYF TGTGCCAGCAGTTACTCCAGGGTGATAGATACGCAGTATTTT
TRBJ2-3 many TRBV11-2 NA CASSSLLGGGADTQYF TGTGCCAGCAGCTCTCTCTTAGGGGGAGGGGCGGATACGCAGTATTTT
TRBJ2-4 NA TRBV2 TRBD2 CASSEGASGSDIQYF TGTGCCAGCAGTGAAGGGGCTAGCGGGAGCGACATTCAGTACTTC
TRBJ2-5 few TRBV20-1 NA CSATPASRQETQYF TGCAGTGCTACCCCAGCGAGCAGACAGGAGACCCAGTACTTC
TRBJ2-7 many TRBV3-1 TRBD1 CASSQEWTGGADEQYF TGTGCCAGCAGCCAAGAATGGACAGGGGGCGCGGACGAGCAGTACTTC
TRBJ2-1 NA TRBV20-1 TRBD2 CSAKPGLAVVGSSYNEQFF TGCAGTGCTAAGCCGGGACTAGCGGTGGTAGGGAGCTCCTACAATGAGCAGTTCTTC
TRBJ1-5 NA TRBV6-1 NA CASSVKPDGGQPQHF TGTGCCAGCAGTGTGAAGCCTGACGGCGGTCAGCCCCAGCATTTT
TRBJ1-2 NA TRBV29-1 NA CSATTANYGYTF TGCAGCGCTACGACCGCTAACTATGGCTACACCTTC
TRBJ1-2 NA TRBV5-5 TRBD1 CASSSPKQGDYGYTF TGTGCCAGCAGCTCGCCTAAACAGGGGGACTATGGCTACACCTTC
TRBJ2-7 few TRBV12-3/TRBV12-4 NA CASSWGPPEQYF TGTGCCAGCAGTTGGGGTCCCCCCGAGCAGTACTTC
TRBJ1-4 NA TRBV5-1 NA CASSDLQGSNEKLFF TGCGCCAGCAGCGACCTACAGGGCAGTAATGAAAAACTGTTTTTT
TRBJ2-3 NA TRBV20-1 NA CSYRGLGTDTQYF TGCAGCTATCGGGGGCTGGGCACAGATACGCAGTATTTT
TRBJ1-2 many TRBV28 NA CASRLLTYGYTF TGTGCCAGCAGACTACTGACCTATGGCTACACCTTC
TRBJ1-2 few TRBV7-8 NA CASSTLLTVQASGYTF TGTGCCAGCAGCACCCTTCTGACAGTACAAGCCAGCGGCTACACCTTC
TRBJ2-7 few TRBV5-1 NA CASSLGPGGTESYEQYF TGCGCCAGCAGCTTGGGCCCCGGAGGGACGGAGTCCTACGAGCAGTACTTC
TRBJ2-7 many TRBV28 NA CASSWHNEQYF TGTGCCAGCAGTTGGCACAACGAGCAGTACTTC
TRBJ1-1 many TRBV7-9 TRBD1 CASSLGQHRNTEAFF TGTGCCAGCAGCTTGGGACAGCACAGGAACACTGAAGCTTTCTTT
TRBJ2-7 NA TRBV24-1 NA CATSDLSTLSEQYF TGTGCCACCAGTGATTTGTCGACTTTATCCGAGCAGTACTTC
TRBJ2-3 NA TRBV6-1 NA CASSEIGTGNTDTQYF TGTGCCAGCAGTGAAATCGGGACTGGAAACACAGATACGCAGTATTTT
TRBJ1-1 NA TRBV10-3 NA CAISESPGNGAFF TGTGCCATCAGTGAGTCGCCAGGGAACGGAGCTTTCTTT
TRBJ1-1 NA TRBV7-9 NA CASSFSQNTEAFF TGTGCCAGCAGCTTCTCCCAGAACACTGAAGCTTTCTTT
TRBJ2-5 few TRBV7-8 TRBD2 CVSSLLKLARTETQYF TGTGTCAGCAGCTTATTGAAACTAGCGCGTACGGAGACCCAGTACTTC
TRBJ1-2 few TRBV20-1 NA CSARDGGGYTF TGCAGTGCTAGAGATGGGGGGGGCTACACCTTC